This TCR beta chain was recovered during a study of cytomegalovirus exposure and HLA in healthy donors. Study-wide points: A later analysis linked a missense DCLRE1C variant to TCR beta V- and J-gene trimming. DRB1 had the most TCR associations and HLA-C the fewest, a later analysis found, with rates varying by HLA locus.

As to this clone: Its target is unknown.

PCR involved 60 Vbeta and 13 Jbeta primers. Sequencing used immunoSEQ multiplex PCR; TCRdb keeps in-frame clones, though not all of them. The sample consists of around 78,000 clones, approximately 88% of them appearing once. The specimen was PBMCs. This TCR came from a woman aged 45-60 years in good health and CMV-seronegative.

CDR3 coding DNA: TGTGCCAGCAGTTACACAGGGGACTATGGCTACACCTTC. It translates to CASSYTGDYGYTF. This chain links TRBV6-5 with TRBJ1-2; TRBD1 matches at 7 bases. The germline V gene encodes CDR1 MNHEY and CDR2 SVGAGI. After removal of 2 bases from V and 3 bases from J, the junction contained 0 bases not matched to a gene. The CDR3 covers 13 residues.